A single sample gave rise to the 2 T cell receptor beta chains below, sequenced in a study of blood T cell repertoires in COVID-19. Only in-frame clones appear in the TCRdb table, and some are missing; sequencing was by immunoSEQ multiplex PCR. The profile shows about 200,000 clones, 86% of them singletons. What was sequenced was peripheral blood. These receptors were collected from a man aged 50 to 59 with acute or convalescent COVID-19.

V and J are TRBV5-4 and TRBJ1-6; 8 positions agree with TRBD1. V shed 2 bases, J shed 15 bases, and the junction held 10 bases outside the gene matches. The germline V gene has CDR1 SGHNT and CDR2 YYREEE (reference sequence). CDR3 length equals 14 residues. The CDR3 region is CASSFDRGAGSLHF. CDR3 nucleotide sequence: TGTGCCAGCAGCTTTGACAGGGGCGCTGGTAGCCTCCACTTT.

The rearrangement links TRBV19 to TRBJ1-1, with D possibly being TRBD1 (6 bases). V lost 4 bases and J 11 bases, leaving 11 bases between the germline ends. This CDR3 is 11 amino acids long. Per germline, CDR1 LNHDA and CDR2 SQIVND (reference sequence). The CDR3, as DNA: TGTGCCAGTAGTACAAACAGGGAGGCTTTCTTT. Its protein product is CASSTNREAFF.